This is a list of T cell receptor beta chains from one sample in a study of shared clonotypes between healthy human individuals. Using immunoSEQ multiplex PCR, the repertoire was profiled, and TCRdb retains in-frame clones only, with some absent. The sample carries around 100,000 clones, around two thirds recorded once. The sample was memory CD8+ T cells sorted from blood. The origin of the receptors is a man in his thirties or forties in good health. Each CDR3 is given with its conserved first and last residue. D genes are given only for firm matches. The listing skips clone size in some rows; elsewhere it reads once, few, many or a size class.

TRBJ2-1 | few | TRBV7-9 | TRBD1 | CASSLSGTGGNEQFF | TGTGCCAGCAGCTTATCGGGGACAGGGGGCAATGAGCAGTTCTTC
TRBJ2-1 | NA | TRBV14 | NA | CASSQDTRRFRDNNEQFF | TGTGCCAGCAGCCAAGATACCCGGAGATTTAGGGACAACAATGAGCAGTTCTTC
TRBJ2-1 | few | TRBV29-1 | TRBD2 | CSVEGLAGEFEQFF | TGCAGCGTTGAAGGACTAGCGGGAGAGTTTGAGCAGTTCTTC
TRBJ2-7 | NA | TRBV6-1 | NA | CASSVLHKTYEQYF | TGTGCCAGCAGTGTCCTTCACAAAACCTACGAGCAGTACTTC
TRBJ1-3 | NA | TRBV6-5 | TRBD1 | CASSSTGQAGNTIYF | TGTGCCAGCAGTTCCACCGGACAGGCTGGAAACACCATATATTTT
TRBJ1-3 | NA | TRBV6-4 | NA | CASARDVGGGNTIYF | TGTGCCAGCGCAAGGGACGTCGGAGGGGGAAACACCATATATTTT
TRBJ2-3 | NA | TRBV9 | NA | CASSAVRGGLSFPRDTQYF | TGTGCCAGCAGCGCCGTTAGAGGGGGACTGTCTTTCCCTCGAGATACGCAGTATTTT
TRBJ2-1 | once | TRBV6-5 | TRBD1 | CASSDWTGSNEQFF | TGTGCCAGCAGTGACTGGACAGGGTCCAATGAGCAGTTCTTC
TRBJ2-6 | NA | TRBV7-2 | NA | CASSLQGGSGANVLTF | TGTGCCAGCAGCCTACAGGGTGGGTCTGGGGCCAACGTCCTGACTTTC
TRBJ2-1 | NA | TRBV5-6 | NA | CASSGDLGNEQFF | TGTGCCAGCAGCGGGGACTTAGGGAATGAGCAGTTCTTC
TRBJ2-2 | NA | TRBV11-2 | NA | CASSLLENTGELFF | TGTGCCAGCAGCTTACTAGAGAACACCGGGGAGCTGTTTTTT
TRBJ2-1 | once | TRBV7-7 | NA | CASSLSGGSREQFF | TGTGCCAGCAGCTTGTCTGGGGGGTCGAGGGAGCAGTTCTTC
TRBJ2-6 | NA | TRBV27 | NA | CASREGGGDGANVLTF | TGTGCCAGCAGAGAGGGGGGCGGGGACGGGGCCAACGTCCTGACTTTC
TRBJ2-7 | NA | TRBV11-2 | TRBD2 | CASSKSGEATYEQYF | TGTGCCAGCAGCAAAAGCGGGGAAGCTACCTACGAGCAGTACTTC